A selection of T cell receptor beta chains follows, all from one sample in a study of metastatic and nonmetastatic thyroid tumors. TCRdb reprocessed the PCR reads using MiXCR. The repertoire holds around 23,000 clones, about 30% seen once, with 5.4% in the top ten. Input material: tumor tissue. These receptors were taken from a female donor with papillary thyroid cancer or a benign thyroid nodule (not recorded which). Some clones in this sample may be carry-over from other donors' samples. Both conserved end residues are trimmed from each CDR3. D genes are given only for firm matches.

>TRBD1|13|TRBV20-1
SARDPGQGVHKQY
>NA|11|TRBV7-8
ASRRNMNTEAF
>NA|13|TRBV9
ASSVGRHGAVGYA
>NA|11|TRBV7-2
ASRDPRAYEQY
>TRBD1|11|TRBV30
AWRTGGVNEQF
>NA|12|TRBV3-1
ASSQGADAYEQY
>NA|13|TRBV20-1
SARVGWGNQETQY
>TRBD2|13|TRBV5-1
ASSPLRSGSGEQF
>NA|12|TRBV15
ASSSLYLNYGYT
>NA|12|TRBV28
ASSLTRGRYEQY
>TRBD1|12|TRBV2
ASSQTGTGEKLF
>TRBD2|15|TRBV4-2
ASSQLSGGAEGDTQY
>NA|14|TRBV19
ASSPGLQGGHTEAF
>TRBD1|11|TRBV6-1
SIKHRGNDEQY
>TRBD2|12|TRBV20-1
SARLAGGPEAKY
>TRBD1|12|TRBV11-3
ASSKGQGAYEQY
>NA|10|TRBV7-9
ASSKDSGGYT
>TRBD1|14|TRBV7-8
ASSLALGQGVNEQF
>NA|10|TRBV12-3/TRBV12-4
ASSFWSDEQY
>TRBD1|12|TRBV6-6
ASSYQGVNTEAF
>TRBD1|13|TRBV30
AWSVRSRGDQSQH
>NA|10|TRBV11-2
ASSLGVTEAF
>NA|11|TRBV12-3/TRBV12-4
ASSFSTEREQY
>TRBD1|11|TRBV20-1
SAYLQGLDGYT
>NA|12|TRBV12-3/TRBV12-4
ASSLQGGGTEAF
>NA|11|TRBV6-2/TRBV6-3
ASSYSRTHTQY
>NA|11|TRBV6-2/TRBV6-3
ASSYGRGTEDF
>NA|13|TRBV11-2
ANSAGWARLGEQF
>NA|15|TRBV6-1
ASSEVGINSGANVLT
>NA|10|TRBV7-8
ASSLSTNEQY
>TRBD1|16|TRBV6-7
ASSQPPDRRVVYNEHF
>NA|12|TRBV6-2/TRBV6-3
ASSYSNGGHEQF
>NA|15|TRBV6-1
ASSVDIYGGLGDEAF
>NA|12|TRBV12-3/TRBV12-4
ASTRTESTYEQY
>TRBD2|16|TRBV11-2
ASSYTSGLAGDRREQY
>NA|11|TRBV18
ASSPGLNTEAF
>NA|13|TRBV6-1
ASSEDSVPTYEQY
>NA|12|TRBV6-5
ASSYNGNNEKLF
>NA|10|TRBV20-1
SADGRGYEQY
>NA|11|TRBV19
ASSRRMNTEAF
>NA|11|TRBV18
ASSTGKGEPLH
>NA|11|TRBV20-1
SAITGSPSGYT
>TRBD2|13|TRBV9
ASSAGTSVTDTQY
>NA|12|TRBV28
ASGGGAYQETQY
>NA|14|TRBV6-1
ASSVDLRGPYNEQF
>TRBD1|12|TRBV28
ASSTRDSTYEQY
>NA|13|TRBV5-6
ASSWGALGGAEAF
>NA|13|TRBV28
ASSTKTLSWEKLF
>NA|14|TRBV4-1
ASSLPKGRLSNEQF
>NA|12|TRBV7-9
ASSSGGSTDTQY